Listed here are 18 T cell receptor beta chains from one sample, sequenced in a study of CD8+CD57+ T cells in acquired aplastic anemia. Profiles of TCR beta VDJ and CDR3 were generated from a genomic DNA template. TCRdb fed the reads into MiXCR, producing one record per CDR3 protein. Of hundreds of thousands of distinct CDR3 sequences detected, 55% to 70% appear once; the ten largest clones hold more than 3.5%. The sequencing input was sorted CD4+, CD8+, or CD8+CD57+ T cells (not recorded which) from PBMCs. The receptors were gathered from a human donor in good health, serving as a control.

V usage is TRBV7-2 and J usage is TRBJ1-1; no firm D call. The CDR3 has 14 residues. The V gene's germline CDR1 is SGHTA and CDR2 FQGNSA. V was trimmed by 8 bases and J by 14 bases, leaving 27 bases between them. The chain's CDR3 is CASGSSGVGTEPFF. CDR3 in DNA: TGTGCCAGCGGCTCAAGCGGGGTAGGCACTGAACCCTTCTTT.

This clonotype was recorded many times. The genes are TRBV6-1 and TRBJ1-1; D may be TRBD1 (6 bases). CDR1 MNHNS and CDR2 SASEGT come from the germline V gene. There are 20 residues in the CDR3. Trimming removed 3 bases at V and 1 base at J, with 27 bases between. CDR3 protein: CASSDIAGQRSSFPNTEAFF. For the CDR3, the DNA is TGTGCCAGCAGTGATATCGCTGGACAGAGATCGTCGTTCCCGAACACTGAAGCTTTCTTT.

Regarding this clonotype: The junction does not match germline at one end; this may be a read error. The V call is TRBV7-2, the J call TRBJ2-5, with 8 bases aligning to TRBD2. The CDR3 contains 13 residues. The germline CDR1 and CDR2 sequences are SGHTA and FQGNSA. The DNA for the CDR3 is TGTGCCGGCAGCGCGTACCAGCGGGAGACCCAGTACTTT. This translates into CAGSAYQRETQYF.

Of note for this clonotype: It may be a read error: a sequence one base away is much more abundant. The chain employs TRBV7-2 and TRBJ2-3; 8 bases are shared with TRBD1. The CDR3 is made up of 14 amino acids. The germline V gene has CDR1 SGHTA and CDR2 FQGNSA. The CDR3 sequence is CASSLRTGTDAQYF. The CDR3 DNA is TGTGCCAGCAGCTTACGGACAGGGACAGATGCGCAGTATTTT.

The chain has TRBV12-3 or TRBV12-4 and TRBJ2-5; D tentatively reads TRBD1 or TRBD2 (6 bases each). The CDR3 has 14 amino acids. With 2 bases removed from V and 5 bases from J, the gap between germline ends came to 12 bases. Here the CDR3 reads CASSLWGLAETQYF. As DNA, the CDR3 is TGTGCCAGCAGTTTATGGGGGCTAGCGGAGACCCAGTACTTC.

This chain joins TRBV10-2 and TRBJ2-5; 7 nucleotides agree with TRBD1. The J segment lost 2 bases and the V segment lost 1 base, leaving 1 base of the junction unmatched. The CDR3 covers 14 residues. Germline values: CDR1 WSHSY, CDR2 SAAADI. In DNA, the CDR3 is TGCGCCAGCAGTGAGTTCAGGGGGCAAGAGACCCAGTACTTC. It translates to CASSEFRGQETQYF.

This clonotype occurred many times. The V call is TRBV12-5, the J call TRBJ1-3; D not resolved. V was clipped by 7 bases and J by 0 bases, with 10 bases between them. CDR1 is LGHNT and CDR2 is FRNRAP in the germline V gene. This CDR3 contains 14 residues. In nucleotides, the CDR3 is TGTGCTAGTGCCCTAGATAGCTCTGGAAACACCATATATTTT. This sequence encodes CASALDSSGNTIYF.

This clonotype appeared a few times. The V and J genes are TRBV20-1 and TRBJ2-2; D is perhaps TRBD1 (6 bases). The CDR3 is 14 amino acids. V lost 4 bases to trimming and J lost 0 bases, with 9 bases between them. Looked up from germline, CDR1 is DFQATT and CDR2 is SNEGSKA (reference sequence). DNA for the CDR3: TGCAGTGCTAAGGGACATTCGAACACCGGGGAGCTGTTTTTT. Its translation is CSAKGHSNTGELFF.

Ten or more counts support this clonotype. The CDR3 nucleotides read TGCAGTGCTAGAGATCAATGGGGTGGTAAGCAGCCCCAGCATTTT. It encodes CSARDQWGGKQPQHF. This sequence joins TRBV20-1 and TRBJ1-5; D gene ambiguous. This CDR3 has 15 amino acids. The germline V gene has CDR1 DFQATT and CDR2 SNEGSKA (reference sequence). V dropped 0 bases and J dropped 7 bases, with 16 bases sitting between them.

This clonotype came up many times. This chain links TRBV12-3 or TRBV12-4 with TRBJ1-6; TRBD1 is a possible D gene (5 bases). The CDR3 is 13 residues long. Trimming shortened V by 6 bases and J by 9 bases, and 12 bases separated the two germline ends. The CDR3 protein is CASSLRVTSPLHF. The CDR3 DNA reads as TGTGCCAGCAGCCTCAGGGTAACTTCACCCCTCCACTTT.

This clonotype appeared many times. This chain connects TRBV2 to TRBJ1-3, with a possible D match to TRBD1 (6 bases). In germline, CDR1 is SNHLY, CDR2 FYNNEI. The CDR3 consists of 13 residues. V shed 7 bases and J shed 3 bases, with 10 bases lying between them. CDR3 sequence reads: CASIRGLGNTIYF. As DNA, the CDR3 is TGTGCCAGCATACGGGGGCTTGGAAACACCATATATTTT.

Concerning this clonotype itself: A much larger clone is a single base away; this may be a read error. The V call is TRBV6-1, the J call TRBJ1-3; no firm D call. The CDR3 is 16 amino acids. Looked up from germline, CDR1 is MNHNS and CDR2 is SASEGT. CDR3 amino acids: CASSRSRGLSGNTRYF. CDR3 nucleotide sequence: TGTGCCAGCAGTAGGTCGCGGGGTCTCTCTGGAAACACCAGATATTTT.

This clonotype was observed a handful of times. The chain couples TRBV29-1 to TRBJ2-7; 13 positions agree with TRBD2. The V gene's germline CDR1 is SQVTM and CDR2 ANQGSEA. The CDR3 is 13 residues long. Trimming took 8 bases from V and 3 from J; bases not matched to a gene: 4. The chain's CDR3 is CSLGLAGSYEQYF. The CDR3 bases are TGCAGCTTGGGACTAGCGGGGAGCTACGAGCAGTACTTC.

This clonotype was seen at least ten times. In DNA form, the CDR3 reads TGCAGTGCTGCGACTAGCGGGGGGCAGAAACAAGAGACCCAGTACTTC. Translated: CSAATSGGQKQETQYF. V usage is TRBV20-1 and J usage is TRBJ2-5, with 13 bases lining up with TRBD2. The CDR3 runs to 16 residues. Trimming removed 5 bases from V and 2 bases from J; junction bases left unmatched: 8. Germline V gene lookup returns CDR1 DFQATT and CDR2 SNEGSKA (reference sequence).

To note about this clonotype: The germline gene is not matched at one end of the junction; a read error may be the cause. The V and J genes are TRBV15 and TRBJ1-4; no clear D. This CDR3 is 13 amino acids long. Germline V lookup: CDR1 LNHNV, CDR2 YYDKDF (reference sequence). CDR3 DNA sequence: TGTGCCAGCAGTAAAGTAGCGTATAAAAAGCTGTTCTTT. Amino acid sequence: CASSKVAYKKLFF.

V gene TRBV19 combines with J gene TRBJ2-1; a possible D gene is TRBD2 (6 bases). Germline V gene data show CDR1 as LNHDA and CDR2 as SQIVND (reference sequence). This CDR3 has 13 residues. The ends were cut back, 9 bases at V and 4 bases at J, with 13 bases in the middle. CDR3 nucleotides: TGTGCCAGCGGGAGCGGGTCATACAATGAGCAGTTCTTC. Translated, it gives CASGSGSYNEQFF.

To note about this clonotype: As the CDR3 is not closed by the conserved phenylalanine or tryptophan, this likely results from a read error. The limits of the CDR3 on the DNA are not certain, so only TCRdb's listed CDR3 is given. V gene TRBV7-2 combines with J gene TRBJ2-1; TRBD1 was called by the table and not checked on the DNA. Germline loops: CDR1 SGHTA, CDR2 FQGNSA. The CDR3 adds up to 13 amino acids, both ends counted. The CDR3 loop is CASSSGGSNQPQH.

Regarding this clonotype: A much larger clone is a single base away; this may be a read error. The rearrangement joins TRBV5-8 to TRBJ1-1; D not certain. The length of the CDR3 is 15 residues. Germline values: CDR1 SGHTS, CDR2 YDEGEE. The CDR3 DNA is TGTGCCAGCAGCTTTTTCGCAGGAATGAACACTGAAACTTTCTTT. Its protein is CASSFFAGMNTETFF. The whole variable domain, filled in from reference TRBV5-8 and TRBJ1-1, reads EAGVTQSPTHLIKTRGQQATLRCSPISGHTSVYWYQQALGLGLQFLLWYDEGEERNRGNFPPRFSGRQFPNYSSELNVNALELEDSALYLCASSFFAGMNTETFFGQGTRLTVV.